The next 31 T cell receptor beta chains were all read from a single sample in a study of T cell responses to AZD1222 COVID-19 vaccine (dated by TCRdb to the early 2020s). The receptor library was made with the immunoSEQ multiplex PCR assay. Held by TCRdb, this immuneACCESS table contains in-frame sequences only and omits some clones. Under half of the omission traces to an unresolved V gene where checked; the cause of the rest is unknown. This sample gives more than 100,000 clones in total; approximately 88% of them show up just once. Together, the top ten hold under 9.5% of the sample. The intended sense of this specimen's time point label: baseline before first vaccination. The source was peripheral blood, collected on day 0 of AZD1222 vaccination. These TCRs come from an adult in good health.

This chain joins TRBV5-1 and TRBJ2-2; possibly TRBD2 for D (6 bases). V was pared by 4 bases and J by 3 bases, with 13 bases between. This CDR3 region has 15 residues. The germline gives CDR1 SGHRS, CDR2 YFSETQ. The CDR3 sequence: CASSLEGGHTGELFF. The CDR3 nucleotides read TGCGCCAGCAGCCTAGAGGGAGGACACACCGGGGAGCTGTTTTTT.

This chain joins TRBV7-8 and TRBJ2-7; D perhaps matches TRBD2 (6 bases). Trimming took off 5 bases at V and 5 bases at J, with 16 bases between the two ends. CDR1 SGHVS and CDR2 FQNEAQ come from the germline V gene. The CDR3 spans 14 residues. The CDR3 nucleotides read TGTGCCAGCAGCCCTAGCCCGGGAGCGCACGAGCAGTACTTC. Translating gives CASSPSPGAHEQYF.

Here the CDR3 reads CASSLEGGTQETQYF. CDR3 coding DNA: TGCGCCAGCAGCTTGGAAGGCGGGACCCAAGAGACCCAGTACTTC. This chain joins TRBV5-1 and TRBJ2-5, with D possibly being TRBD2 (6 bases). Germline CDR1 is SGHRS and CDR2 is YFSETQ. V was cut by 0 bases and J by 1 base, with 10 bases left in between. The CDR3 is 15 residues long.

The CDR3 loop reads CASSLRSSAYNSPLHF. As DNA, the CDR3 is TGTGCCAGCAGCTTGAGGAGCAGTGCCTATAATTCACCCCTCCACTTT. The chain is built from TRBV5-8 and TRBJ1-6; D is unresolved. This CDR3 contains 16 residues. Germline V CDR1 and CDR2: SGHTS, YDEGEE. Trimming cost V 1 base and J 2 bases, with 10 bases left between them. Filled out from reference TRBV5-8 and TRBJ1-6, the complete variable domain reads EAGVTQSPTHLIKTRGQQATLRCSPISGHTSVYWYQQALGLGLQFLLWYDEGEERNRGNFPPRFSGRQFPNYSSELNVNALELEDSALYLCASSLRSSAYNSPLHFGNGTRLTVT.

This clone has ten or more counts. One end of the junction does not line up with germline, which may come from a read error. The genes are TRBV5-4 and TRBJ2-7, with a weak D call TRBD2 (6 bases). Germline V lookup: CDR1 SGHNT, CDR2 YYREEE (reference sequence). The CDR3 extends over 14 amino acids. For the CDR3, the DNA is TGTGCCAGCAGATTGGCGGGATCCCTGGGCGAGCAGTACTTC. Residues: CASRLAGSLGEQYF.

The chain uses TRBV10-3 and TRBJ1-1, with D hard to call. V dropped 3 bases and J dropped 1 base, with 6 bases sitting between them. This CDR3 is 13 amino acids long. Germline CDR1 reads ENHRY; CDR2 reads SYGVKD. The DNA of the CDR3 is TGTGCCATCAGTGATTGGGGGAACACTGAAGCTTTCTTT. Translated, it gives CAISDWGNTEAFF.

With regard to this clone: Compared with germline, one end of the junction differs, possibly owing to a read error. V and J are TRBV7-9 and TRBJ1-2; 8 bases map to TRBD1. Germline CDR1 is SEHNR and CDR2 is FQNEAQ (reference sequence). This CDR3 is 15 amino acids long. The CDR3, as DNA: TGTGCCAGCAGCTCCTTTAGGACAGGGCCTCCTCACCCTCTTTTC. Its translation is CASSSFRTGPPHPLF.

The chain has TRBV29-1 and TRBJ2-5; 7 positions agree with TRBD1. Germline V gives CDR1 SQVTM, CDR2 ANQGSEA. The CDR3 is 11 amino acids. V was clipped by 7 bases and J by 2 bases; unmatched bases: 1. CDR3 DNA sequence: TGCAGCGGGGGACAGCAAGAGACCCAGTACTTC. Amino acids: CSGGQQETQYF.

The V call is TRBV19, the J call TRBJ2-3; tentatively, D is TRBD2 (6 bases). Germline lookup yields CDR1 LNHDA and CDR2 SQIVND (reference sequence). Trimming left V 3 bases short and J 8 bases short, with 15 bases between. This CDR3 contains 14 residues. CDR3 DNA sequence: TGTGCCAGTAGTATTGGGGTCACGGGAGTTACGCAGTATTTT. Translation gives CASSIGVTGVTQYF.

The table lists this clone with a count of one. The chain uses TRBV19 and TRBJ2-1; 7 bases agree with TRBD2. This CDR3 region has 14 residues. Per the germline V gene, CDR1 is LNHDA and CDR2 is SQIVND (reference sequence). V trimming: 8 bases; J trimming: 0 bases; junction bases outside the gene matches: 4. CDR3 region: CASESGDSYNEQFF. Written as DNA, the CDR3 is TGTGCCAGTGAGAGCGGGGACTCCTACAATGAGCAGTTCTTC.

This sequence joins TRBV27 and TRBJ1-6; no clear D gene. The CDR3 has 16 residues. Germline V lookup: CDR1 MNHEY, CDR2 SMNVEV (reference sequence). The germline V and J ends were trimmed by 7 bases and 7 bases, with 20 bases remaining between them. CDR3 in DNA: TGTGCCAGCACCCCAGGTAGTCAGCGGGGAAATTCACCCCTCCACTTT. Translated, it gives CASTPGSQRGNSPLHF.

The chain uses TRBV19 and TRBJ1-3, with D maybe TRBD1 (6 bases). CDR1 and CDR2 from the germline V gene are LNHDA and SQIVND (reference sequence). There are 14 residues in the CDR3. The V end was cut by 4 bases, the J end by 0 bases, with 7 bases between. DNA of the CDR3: TGTGCCAGTAGTAAGGGGGGCTCTGGAAACACCATATATTTT. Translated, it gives CASSKGGSGNTIYF.

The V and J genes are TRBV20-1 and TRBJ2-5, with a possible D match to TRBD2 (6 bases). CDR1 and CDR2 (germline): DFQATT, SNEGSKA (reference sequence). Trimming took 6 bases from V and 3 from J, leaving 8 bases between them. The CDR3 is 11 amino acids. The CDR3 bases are TGCAGTGCCGGCGGGGAAGAGACCCAGTACTTC. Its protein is CSAGGEETQYF.

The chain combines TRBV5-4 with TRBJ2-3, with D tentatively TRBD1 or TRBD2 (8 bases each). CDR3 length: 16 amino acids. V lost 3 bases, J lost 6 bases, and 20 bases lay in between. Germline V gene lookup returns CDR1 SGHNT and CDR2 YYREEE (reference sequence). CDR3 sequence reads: CASSSGGDRPVDTQYF. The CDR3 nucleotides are TGTGCCAGCAGCTCGGGAGGGGACAGGCCGGTTGATACGCAGTATTTT.

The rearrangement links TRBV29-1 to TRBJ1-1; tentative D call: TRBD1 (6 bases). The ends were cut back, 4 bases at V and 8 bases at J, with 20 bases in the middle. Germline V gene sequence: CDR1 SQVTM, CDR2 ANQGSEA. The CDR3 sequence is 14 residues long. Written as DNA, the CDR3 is TGCAGCGTTGTATTTTCGTGGGGGCAAAACGAAGCTTTCTTT. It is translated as CSVVFSWGQNEAFF. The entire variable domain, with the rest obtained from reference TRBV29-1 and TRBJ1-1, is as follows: SAVISQKPSRDICQRGTSLTIQCQVDSQVTMMFWYRQQPGQSLTLIATANQGSEATYESGFVIDKFPISRPNLTFSTLTVSNMSPEDSSIYLCSVVFSWGQNEAFFGQGTRLTVV.

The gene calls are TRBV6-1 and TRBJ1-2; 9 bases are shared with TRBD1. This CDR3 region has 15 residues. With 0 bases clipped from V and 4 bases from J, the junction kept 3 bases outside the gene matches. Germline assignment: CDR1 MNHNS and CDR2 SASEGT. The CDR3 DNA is TGTGCCAGCAGTGAAGCGACAGGGGGTGGCTATGGCTACACCTTC. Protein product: CASSEATGGGYGYTF.

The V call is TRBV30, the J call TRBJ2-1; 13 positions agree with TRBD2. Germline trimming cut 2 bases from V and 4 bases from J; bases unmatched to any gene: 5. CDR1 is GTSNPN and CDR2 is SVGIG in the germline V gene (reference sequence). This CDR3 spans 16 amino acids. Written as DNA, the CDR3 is TGTGCCTGGAGTCGACTAGCGGGGGGCCCTTACAATGAGCAGTTCTTC. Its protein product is CAWSRLAGGPYNEQFF.

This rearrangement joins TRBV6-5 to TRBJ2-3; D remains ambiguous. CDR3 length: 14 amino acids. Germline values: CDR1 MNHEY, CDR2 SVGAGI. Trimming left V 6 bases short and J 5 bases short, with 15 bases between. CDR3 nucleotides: TGTGCCAGCAGGCCGCCCGAAGTCCAAGATACGCAGTATTTT. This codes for CASRPPEVQDTQYF.

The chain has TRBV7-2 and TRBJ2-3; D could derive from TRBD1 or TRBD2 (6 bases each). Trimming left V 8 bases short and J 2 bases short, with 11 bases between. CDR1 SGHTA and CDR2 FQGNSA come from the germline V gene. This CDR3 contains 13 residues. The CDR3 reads CASRGLATDTQYF. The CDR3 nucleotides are TGTGCCAGCCGGGGGCTCGCCACAGATACGCAGTATTTT.

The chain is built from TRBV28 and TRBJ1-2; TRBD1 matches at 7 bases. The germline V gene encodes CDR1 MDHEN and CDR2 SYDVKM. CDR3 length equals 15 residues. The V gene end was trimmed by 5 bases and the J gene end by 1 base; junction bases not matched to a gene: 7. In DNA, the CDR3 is TGTGCCAGCAGTATAAGACAGGGAATTAACTATGGCTACACCTTC. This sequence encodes CASSIRQGINYGYTF.

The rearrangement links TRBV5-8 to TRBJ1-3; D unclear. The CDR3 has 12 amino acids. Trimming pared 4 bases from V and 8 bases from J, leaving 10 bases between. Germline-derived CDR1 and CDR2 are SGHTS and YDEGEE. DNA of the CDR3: TGTGCCAGCAGCCGGGGAACGGACACCATATATTTT. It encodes CASSRGTDTIYF.

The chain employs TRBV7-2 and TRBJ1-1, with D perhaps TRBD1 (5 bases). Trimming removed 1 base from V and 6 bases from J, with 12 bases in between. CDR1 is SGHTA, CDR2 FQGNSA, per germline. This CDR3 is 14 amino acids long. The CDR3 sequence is CASSLVGTRAEAFF. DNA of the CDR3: TGTGCCAGCAGCTTAGTAGGGACGAGGGCTGAAGCTTTCTTT.

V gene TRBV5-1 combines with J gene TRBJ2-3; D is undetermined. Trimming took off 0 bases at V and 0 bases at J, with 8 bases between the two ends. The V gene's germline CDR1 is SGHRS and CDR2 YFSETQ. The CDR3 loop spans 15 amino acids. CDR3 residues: CASSLVPASTDTQYF. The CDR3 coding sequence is TGCGCCAGCAGCTTGGTGCCAGCTAGCACAGATACGCAGTATTTT.

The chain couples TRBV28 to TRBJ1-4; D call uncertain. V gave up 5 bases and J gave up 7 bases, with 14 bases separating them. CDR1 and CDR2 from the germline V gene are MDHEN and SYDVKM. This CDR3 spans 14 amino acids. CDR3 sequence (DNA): TGTGCCAGCAGTACCGCGGGTCTCATTGAAAAACTGTTTTTT. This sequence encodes CASSTAGLIEKLFF.

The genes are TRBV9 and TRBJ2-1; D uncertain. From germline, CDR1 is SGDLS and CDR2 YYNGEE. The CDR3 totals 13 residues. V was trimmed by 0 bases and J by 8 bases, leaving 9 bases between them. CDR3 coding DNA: TGTGCCAGCAGCGTAGAGGTTATGCATGAGCAGTTCTTC. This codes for CASSVEVMHEQFF.

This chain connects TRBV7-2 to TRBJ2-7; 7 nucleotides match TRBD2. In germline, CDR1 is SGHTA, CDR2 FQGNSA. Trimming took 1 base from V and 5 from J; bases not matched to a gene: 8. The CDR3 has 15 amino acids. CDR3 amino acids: CASSLVAGAPHEQYF. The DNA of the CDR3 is TGTGCCAGCAGCTTAGTGGCGGGAGCTCCCCACGAGCAGTACTTC.

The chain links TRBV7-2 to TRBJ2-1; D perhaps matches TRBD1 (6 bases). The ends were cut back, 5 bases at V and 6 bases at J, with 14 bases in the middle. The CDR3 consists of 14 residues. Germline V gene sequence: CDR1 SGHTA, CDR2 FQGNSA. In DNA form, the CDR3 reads TGTGCCAGCAGCGCGGACACAGGGCGCAATGAGCAGTTCTTC. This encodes CASSADTGRNEQFF.

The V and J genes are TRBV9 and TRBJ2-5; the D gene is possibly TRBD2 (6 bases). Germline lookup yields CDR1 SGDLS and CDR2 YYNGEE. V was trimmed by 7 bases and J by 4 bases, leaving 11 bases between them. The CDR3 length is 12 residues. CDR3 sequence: CASATAGETQYF. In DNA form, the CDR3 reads TGTGCCAGCGCGACAGCGGGAGAGACCCAGTACTTC.

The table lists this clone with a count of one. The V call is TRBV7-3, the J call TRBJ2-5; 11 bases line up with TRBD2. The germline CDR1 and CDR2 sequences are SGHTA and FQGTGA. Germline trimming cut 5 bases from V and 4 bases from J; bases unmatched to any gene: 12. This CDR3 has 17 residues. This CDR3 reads CASSPRPLTSGTETQYF. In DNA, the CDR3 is TGTGCCAGCAGCCCCCGTCCCCTGACTAGCGGGACAGAGACCCAGTACTTC.

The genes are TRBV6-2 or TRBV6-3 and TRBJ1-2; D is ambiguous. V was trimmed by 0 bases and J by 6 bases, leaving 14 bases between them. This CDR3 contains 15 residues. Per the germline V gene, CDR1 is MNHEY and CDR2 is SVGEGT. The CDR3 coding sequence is TGTGCCAGCAGTTACTCGGGAAGAGGGAAAAATGGCTACACCTTC. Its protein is CASSYSGRGKNGYTF.

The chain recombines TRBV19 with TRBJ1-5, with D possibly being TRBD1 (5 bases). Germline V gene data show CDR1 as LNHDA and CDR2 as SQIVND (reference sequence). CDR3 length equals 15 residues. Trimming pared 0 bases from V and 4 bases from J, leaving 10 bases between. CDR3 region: CASSIDRAWNQPQHF. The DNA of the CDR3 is TGTGCCAGTAGTATAGACAGGGCTTGGAATCAGCCCCAGCATTTT. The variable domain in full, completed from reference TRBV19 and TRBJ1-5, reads DGGITQSPKYLFRKEGQNVTLSCEQNLNHDAMYWYRQDPGQGLRLIYYSQIVNDFQKGDIAEGYSVSREKKESFPLTVTSAQKNPTAFYLCASSIDRAWNQPQHFGDGTRLSIL.